A single sample is the source of the 32 T cell receptor beta chains below, sequenced in a study of blood T cell repertoires in COVID-19. Some clones are missing from TCRdb's copy, which holds only in-frame ones; the method was immunoSEQ multiplex PCR. Among about 370,000 clones, 75% to 90% were seen once, and the ten largest hold approximately 1%. Specimen: PBMCs or T cells enriched from blood (not recorded which). The receptors derive from a man between 18 and 29 years old who had recovered from COVID-19.

The V gene is TRBV4-2, the J gene TRBJ1-4; 9 bases agree with TRBD1. Germline CDR1 is LGHNA and CDR2 is YNFKEQ. V lost 3 bases to trimming and J lost 7 bases; unmatched junction nucleotides: 9. CDR3 length: 16 amino acids. This CDR3 reads CASSQRVDRGSEKLFF. CDR3 nucleotide sequence: TGTGCCAGCAGCCAGAGAGTAGACAGGGGGTCTGAAAAACTGTTTTTT.

The chain couples TRBV5-1 to TRBJ2-1, with 11 bases identical to TRBD2. There are 16 residues in the CDR3. Germline CDR1 reads SGHRS; CDR2 reads YFSETQ. V shed 4 bases and J 1 base; nucleotides not matched to a gene: 4. This chain's CDR3 is CASSLTSGVSYNEQFF. For the CDR3, the DNA is TGCGCCAGCAGCCTGACTAGCGGGGTATCCTACAATGAGCAGTTCTTC.

The V call is TRBV11-1, the J call TRBJ1-4, with D possibly being TRBD1 (5 bases). The CDR3 consists of 14 residues. Trimming stripped 5 bases from V and 8 bases from J, with 15 bases between. Germline lookup yields CDR1 SGHAT and CDR2 FQDESV (reference sequence). This chain's CDR3 is CASSRGRVGEKLFF. CDR3 bases: TGTGCCAGCAGCCGCGGCAGGGTTGGAGAAAAACTGTTTTTT.

The chain has TRBV3-1 (or the pseudogene TRBV3-2) and TRBJ2-7; 9 positions match TRBD2. The length of the CDR3 is 16 residues. Germline loops: CDR1 LGHDT, CDR2 YNNKEL (reference sequence). The V segment lost 1 base and the J segment 6 bases; nucleotides outside the gene matches: 10. The CDR3 DNA sequence: TGTGCCAGCAGCCAAGTCTTAAGCGGGGGGCCCGCCGAGCAGTACTTC. This translates into CASSQVLSGGPAEQYF.

The gene calls are TRBV6-5 and TRBJ1-5; D unresolved. CDR1 is MNHEY and CDR2 is SVGAGI in the germline V gene. CDR3 length equals 15 residues. V lost 0 bases, J lost 6 bases, and 12 bases lay in between. The DNA of the CDR3 is TGTGCCAGCAGTTACTCCGGCAGGTCTGGTCAGCCCCAGCATTTT. Its protein is CASSYSGRSGQPQHF.

The V and J genes are TRBV19 and TRBJ2-7; tentatively, D is TRBD1 (5 bases). The ends were cut back, 10 bases at V and 0 bases at J, with 19 bases in the middle. Germline V gives CDR1 LNHDA, CDR2 SQIVND (reference sequence). The CDR3 is 15 amino acids. In DNA form, the CDR3 reads TGTGCCATCTCGCGAGGTCCCAGGGACTCCTACGAGCAGTACTTC. It translates to CAISRGPRDSYEQYF.

In this sample, this clone turned up once. The rearrangement uses TRBV5-1 and TRBJ2-3; TRBD1 aligns across 7 bases. Germline V gene sequence: CDR1 SGHRS, CDR2 YFSETQ. The CDR3 totals 15 residues. With 1 base clipped from V and 1 base from J, the junction kept 3 bases outside the gene matches. The CDR3 DNA follows: TGCGCCAGCAGCTTGCGGGACAGACGCACAGATACGCAGTATTTT. It encodes CASSLRDRRTDTQYF. The full variable domain, rest sourced from reference TRBV5-1 and TRBJ2-3, is KAGVTQTPRYLIKTRGQQVTLSCSPISGHRSVSWYQQTPGQGLQFLFEYFSETQRNKGNFPGRFSGRQFSNSRSEMNVSTLELGDSALYLCASSLRDRRTDTQYFGPGTRLTVL.

This clone was seen a handful of times. This chain connects TRBV6-6 to TRBJ1-1, with D possibly matching TRBD1 (6 bases). The germline CDR1 and CDR2 sequences are MNHNY and SVGAGI (reference sequence). The CDR3 runs to 15 residues. V lost 7 bases to trimming and J lost 1 base, with 16 bases between them. The CDR3 DNA reads as TGTGCCAGCAATCTCCTTGGGGGCCCGAACACTGAAGCTTTCTTT. Encoded protein: CASNLLGGPNTEAFF.

V is TRBV27 and J is TRBJ2-2; 9 nucleotides match TRBD2. With V trimmed by 5 bases and J by 7 bases, 17 bases remained unmatched. This CDR3 contains 18 residues. Looked up from germline, CDR1 is MNHEY and CDR2 is SMNVEV (reference sequence). CDR3 loop: CASSPPLGGAGGIGELFF. The CDR3 DNA reads as TGTGCCAGCAGTCCCCCCTTGGGAGGGGCGGGAGGGATCGGGGAGCTGTTTTTT.

This clone was observed a handful of times. This sample includes further DNA sequences coding for the same CDR3. This sequence joins TRBV19 and TRBJ2-4, with a possible D match to TRBD1 (6 bases). Germline lookup yields CDR1 LNHDA and CDR2 SQIVND (reference sequence). The CDR3 runs to 14 residues. Trimming left V 1 base short and J 8 bases short, with 12 bases between. The CDR3 coding sequence is TGTGCCAGTAGTATAGGAGGGGGAAGGGACATTCAGTACTTC. This gives the protein CASSIGGGRDIQYF.

The J gene is TRBJ1-2, the V gene TRBV27, with D hard to call. Germline V gene data show CDR1 as MNHEY and CDR2 as SMNVEV (reference sequence). The CDR3 covers 15 residues. V was clipped by 0 bases and J by 8 bases, with 16 bases between them. The CDR3 reads CASSLSNRHLSGYTF. In nucleotides, the CDR3 is TGTGCCAGCAGTTTATCGAATAGGCACCTTAGCGGCTACACCTTC.

The rearrangement joins TRBV7-2 to TRBJ1-5; 10 nucleotides match TRBD1. Germline V gene lookup returns CDR1 SGHTA and CDR2 FQGNSA. The ends lost 5 bases at V and 0 bases at J; junction bases unmatched: 7. The CDR3 is 17 amino acids. This chain's CDR3 is CASSPQGTGASNQPQHF. As DNA, the CDR3 is TGTGCCAGCAGCCCACAGGGGACAGGGGCTAGCAATCAGCCCCAGCATTTT.

V and J are TRBV18 and TRBJ2-7, with 8 nucleotides matching TRBD1. Germline V gene sequence: CDR1 KGHSH, CDR2 LQKENI. Trimming removed 6 bases from V and 0 bases from J; junction bases left unmatched: 4. This CDR3 has 14 residues. As DNA, the CDR3 is TGTGCCAGCTCGCTGGACAGGGCCTCCTACGAGCAGTACTTC. Its protein product is CASSLDRASYEQYF. Looking up the rest from reference TRBV18 and TRBJ2-7 gives the full variable domain: NAGVMQNPRHLVRRRGQEARLRCSPMKGHSHVYWYRQLPEEGLKFMVYLQKENIIDESGMPKERFSAEFPKEGPSILRIQQVVRGDSAAYFCASSLDRASYEQYFGPGTRLTVT.

V usage is TRBV19 and J usage is TRBJ1-2; a weak D match, TRBD1 (5 bases). From germline, CDR1 is LNHDA and CDR2 SQIVND (reference sequence). The CDR3 is made up of 13 amino acids. The germline V and J ends were trimmed by 7 bases and 8 bases, with 17 bases remaining between them. CDR3 DNA: TGTGCCAGTACCCTGGGGGGGACCATCGGCTACACCTTC. It is translated as CASTLGGTIGYTF. The full variable domain, in which reference TRBV19 and TRBJ1-2 provide the parts outside the CDR3, is DGGITQSPKYLFRKEGQNVTLSCEQNLNHDAMYWYRQDPGQGLRLIYYSQIVNDFQKGDIAEGYSVSREKKESFPLTVTSAQKNPTAFYLCASTLGGTIGYTFGSGTRLTVV.

The sample holds a few counts of this clone. The rearrangement joins TRBV7-9 to TRBJ1-2; D not resolved. This CDR3 is built from 14 residues. Germline CDR1 is SEHNR and CDR2 is FQNEAQ (reference sequence). Trimming took off 0 bases at V and 3 bases at J, with 8 bases between the two ends. Here the CDR3 reads CASSLAQRDYGYTF. The CDR3 DNA follows: TGTGCCAGCAGCTTAGCACAGCGGGACTATGGCTACACCTTC.

The V call is TRBV7-8, the J call TRBJ1-2, with 7 bases aligning to TRBD1. Germline trimming cut 5 bases from V and 7 bases from J; bases unmatched to any gene: 10. The CDR3 length is 14 residues. From germline, CDR1 is SGHVS and CDR2 FQNEAQ. CDR3 bases: TGTGCCAGCAGCACGCTACAGGGGTCGGTTGGCTACACCTTC. Encoded protein: CASSTLQGSVGYTF.

This chain joins TRBV28 and TRBJ2-1; 12 bases agree with TRBD2. The germline V gene has CDR1 MDHEN and CDR2 SYDVKM. V lost 5 bases and J lost 10; bases outside the gene matches: 6. The CDR3 totals 14 residues. CDR3 bases: TGTGCCAGCAGTCGACTAGCGGGAGTGTTGGAGCAGTTCTTC. This gives the protein CASSRLAGVLEQFF.

The rearrangement uses TRBV27 and TRBJ2-3, with a weak D call TRBD1 (6 bases). The CDR3 loop spans 13 amino acids. V lost 3 bases, J lost 4 bases, and 8 bases lay in between. Germline CDR1 is MNHEY and CDR2 is SMNVEV (reference sequence). DNA for the CDR3: TGTGCCAGCAGTTTGAGACAGGCAGATACGCAGTATTTT. Its protein product is CASSLRQADTQYF.

This clone was detected a few times. This rearrangement joins TRBV27 to TRBJ1-2, with 8 bases identical to TRBD1. The CDR3 has 15 residues. Germline loops: CDR1 MNHEY, CDR2 SMNVEV (reference sequence). V lost 6 bases, J lost 4 bases, and 10 bases stayed unmatched. CDR3 region: CASSPGTGWGYGYTF. As DNA, the CDR3 is TGTGCCAGCAGCCCTGGGACAGGCTGGGGCTATGGCTACACCTTC.

This clone has only one observation. This chain links TRBV6-5 with TRBJ2-3, with unresolved D. CDR1 and CDR2 (germline): MNHEY, SVGAGI. Trimming stripped 5 bases from V and 1 base from J, with 13 bases between. This CDR3 has 15 amino acids. CDR3 bases: TGTGCCAGCAGTCTTCAGCGTCACGGCACAGATACGCAGTATTTT. It specifies CASSLQRHGTDTQYF.

The chain combines TRBV28 with TRBJ2-1; TRBD2 aligns across 10 bases. The CDR3 loop spans 15 amino acids. From germline, CDR1 is MDHEN and CDR2 SYDVKM. V lost 5 bases, J lost 8 bases, and 9 bases stayed unmatched. CDR3: CASSASGRAPDEQFF. The CDR3 nucleotides are TGTGCCAGCAGTGCAAGCGGGAGGGCCCCCGATGAGCAGTTCTTC.

The gene calls are TRBV19 and TRBJ1-5; D gene uncertain. The V and J ends lost 7 bases and 0 bases respectively, with 13 bases between them. Germline V gene data show CDR1 as LNHDA and CDR2 as SQIVND (reference sequence). This CDR3 region has 15 residues. The CDR3 region is CASNDLTGSNQPQHF. The CDR3 DNA sequence: TGTGCCAGTAATGACCTGACGGGTAGCAATCAGCCCCAGCATTTT.

The chain carries TRBV13 and TRBJ1-5; 7 bases are a match to TRBD1. Germline V gene sequence: CDR1 PRHDT, CDR2 FYEKMQ (reference sequence). The CDR3 extends over 14 amino acids. The junction had 2 bases not matched to a gene; V was cut back by 2 bases and J by 4 bases. DNA of the CDR3: TGTGCCAGCAGCTTACAGGGGGTAAATCAGCCCCAGCATTTT. Protein: CASSLQGVNQPQHF.

This clone was recorded once. The chain uses TRBV6-5 and TRBJ1-2, with D unresolved. CDR3 length: 13 amino acids. With 9 bases removed from V and 2 bases from J, the gap between germline ends came to 13 bases. CDR1 MNHEY and CDR2 SVGAGI come from the germline V gene. The DNA for the CDR3 is TGTGCCAGTACTCTCGGGGTAAACTATGGCTACACCTTC. The encoded protein is CASTLGVNYGYTF.

CDR3 protein: CASSLYGRASGYNEQFF. The CDR3 DNA reads TGTGCCAGCAGCTTATATGGGAGGGCTAGCGGCTACAATGAGCAGTTCTTC. The V gene is TRBV7-2, the J gene TRBJ2-1; 7 bases line up with TRBD2. The CDR3 consists of 17 residues. CDR1 and CDR2 from the germline V gene are SGHTA and FQGNSA. With 2 bases clipped from V and 3 bases from J, the junction kept 10 bases outside the gene matches.

The rearrangement uses TRBV29-1 and TRBJ2-7; D is perhaps TRBD1 (6 bases). V lost 4 bases and J lost 6, with 13 bases in between. The CDR3 extends over 12 amino acids. Germline V gene data show CDR1 as SQVTM and CDR2 as ANQGSEA. The CDR3 DNA follows: TGCAGCGTTGGGACAGACGATGCCGAGCAGTACTTC. Protein sequence: CSVGTDDAEQYF.

The chain uses TRBV6-5 and TRBJ2-3; D remains ambiguous. Trimming took 6 bases from V and 2 from J, leaving 12 bases between them. The CDR3 extends over 14 amino acids. Germline-derived CDR1 and CDR2 are MNHEY and SVGAGI. CDR3 region: CASSLTLYTDTQYF. The DNA of the CDR3 is TGTGCCAGCAGCCTGACTCTCTACACAGATACGCAGTATTTT.

This chain joins TRBV18 and TRBJ2-1; 8 bases align to TRBD1. In germline, CDR1 is KGHSH, CDR2 LQKENI. V shed 6 bases and J 4 bases; nucleotides not matched to a gene: 11. The CDR3 extends over 16 amino acids. The CDR3 nucleotides read TGTGCCAGCTCGCCCTCCCAGGGGGCCGCATACAATGAGCAGTTCTTC. Translated: CASSPSQGAAYNEQFF.

The rearrangement uses TRBV11-2 and TRBJ2-2, with D perhaps matching TRBD2 (6 bases). There are 15 residues in the CDR3. Germline CDR1 reads SGHAT; CDR2 reads FQNNGV. The V end lost 5 bases, the J end lost 2 bases, and 12 bases lay between the germline ends. In DNA, the CDR3 is TGTGCCAGCAGCCCCCGGGACTTAAACACCGGGGAGCTGTTTTTT. Translation: CASSPRDLNTGELFF.

The chain joins TRBV19 to TRBJ1-4; no clear D gene. CDR1 is LNHDA and CDR2 is SQIVND in the germline V gene (reference sequence). This CDR3 region has 14 residues. The V and J ends lost 6 bases and 4 bases respectively, with 12 bases between them. Here the CDR3 reads CASRWAGGNEKLFF. The DNA for the CDR3 is TGTGCCAGTAGATGGGCAGGTGGTAATGAAAAACTGTTTTTT.

The chain has TRBV7-2 and TRBJ1-1; no firm D call. V was shortened by 1 base and J by 2 bases, with 8 bases between the two germline ends. Germline V gene sequence: CDR1 SGHTA, CDR2 FQGNSA. This CDR3 is built from 14 residues. CDR3 sequence (DNA): TGTGCCAGCAGCTTAGACGGGATTAACACTGAAGCTTTCTTT. Translating it yields CASSLDGINTEAFF.

V gene TRBV4-3 combines with J gene TRBJ2-2; 10 bases line up with TRBD2. The J segment lost 1 base and the V segment lost 2 bases, leaving 4 bases of the junction unmatched. The germline V gene encodes CDR1 LGHNA and CDR2 YSLEER. The CDR3 consists of 17 residues. The CDR3 DNA sequence: TGCGCCAGCAGCCAAAAATCTAGCGGGGGGAACACCGGGGAGCTGTTTTTT. Its translation is CASSQKSSGGNTGELFF.